The clone carrying this T cell receptor beta chain was seen a handful of times. Its antigen is unidentified. Generation of TCR beta libraries employed quantitative 5'-RACE incorporating molecular barcodes. Each CDR3 protein gets one entry after TCRdb re-called the 5' RACE reads with MiXCR. The table shows 650,000 to 800,000 distinct CDR3 sequences, with about 20% occurring only once. CDR3 size: 15 residues. Germline CDR1 and CDR2: SEHNR and FQNEAQ (reference sequence). The ends lost 2 bases at V and 4 bases at J; junction bases unmatched: 1. The data stem from a study of CD8 T cells in ankylosing spondylitis. Overall study results and limits: Disease-linked clones proved CD8+ and comparatively uncommon in peripheral blood. Reportedly, disease-linked clones are significantly enriched in ankylosing spondylitis patients' matched synovial fluid. There was a TCR beta motif, made of eight highly homologous variants, that appeared characteristic of ankylosing spondylitis blood. Reactive arthritis synovial fluid and blood previously showed some of these motif variants.

The rearrangement uses TRBV7-9 and TRBJ2-2; 10 nucleotides match TRBD2. The sample taken for sequencing was blood, either unsorted or a sorted T cell fraction (not recorded which). This TCR came from a male donor with ankylosing spondylitis. CDR3 protein: CASSLLAGVTGELFF. CDR3 in DNA: TGTGCCAGCAGCTTACTAGCGGGAGTCACCGGGGAGCTGTTTTTT. Based on the CDR3 plus reference TRBV7-9 and TRBJ2-2, the full variable domain is DTGVSQNPRHKITKRGQNVTFRCDPISEHNRLYWYRQTLGQGPEFLTYFQNEAQLEKSRLLSDRFSAERPKGSFSTLEIQRTEQGDSAMYLCASSLLAGVTGELFFGEGSRLTVL.